The rows below give T cell receptor beta chains drawn from one sample of a study of T cell repertoires in cytomegalovirus infection. TCRdb itself ran the reads through MiXCR, one entry per CDR3 protein. The profile shows 600,000 to 700,000 distinct CDR3 sequences, 30% to 40% of them singletons. Their target antigens are unknown. The sample was cultured PBMCs, taken from culture after CMV antigen stimulation. The receptors shown here come from a human donor in good health (CMV status not recorded). Some clones in this sample may be carry-over from other donors' samples. Each CDR3 is given with its conserved first and last residue. The D gene is left open where the match is weak.

v_gene,d_gene,j_gene,CDR3aa
TRBV6-6,.,TRBJ1-3,CASSYSGGFSGNTIYF
TRBV7-8,.,TRBJ2-7,CASTRVRTGYEQYF
TRBV12-3/TRBV12-4,TRBD1,TRBJ2-1,CASSFQGAMGEQFF
TRBV6-6,.,TRBJ2-7,CASSYLTVTGYNEQYF
TRBV6-2/TRBV6-3,.,TRBJ2-3,CASREGGTDTQYF
TRBV7-8,TRBD2,TRBJ2-1,CASSLVISGTSPYNEQFF
TRBV5-5,TRBD1,TRBJ1-4,CASSRDSTHDEKLFF
TRBV7-6,.,TRBJ1-1,CASSLPDPNTEAFF
TRBV2,.,TRBJ2-7,CASSGTGEQYF
TRBV6-1,.,TRBJ2-1,CASSEAGIEFF
TRBV6-5,.,TRBJ1-5,CASNRGGAGQPQHF
TRBV10-3,.,TRBJ1-2,CAISGERQASINYGYTF
TRBV7-9,.,TRBJ2-3,CASSSPSGSTDTQYF
TRBV19,.,TRBJ2-1,CASSPELAPEQFF
TRBV20-1,.,TRBJ2-5,CSARDLAGVETQYF
TRBV9,TRBD2,TRBJ2-1,CASSVEPSGSEQFF
TRBV7-9,TRBD2,TRBJ2-1,CASRGWTSGSYNEQFF
TRBV12-3/TRBV12-4,.,TRBJ2-7,CASSLGPNLDEQYF
TRBV7-2,.,TRBJ2-1,CASSPLGSGANEQFF
TRBV12-3/TRBV12-4,TRBD2,TRBJ2-2,CASSLVVIAGEQNTGELFF
TRBV7-8,.,TRBJ1-6,CASRRAALNSPLHF
TRBV14,.,TRBJ1-3,CASSQVYGSGNTIYF
TRBV20-1,.,TRBJ2-7,CSAAGAIYEQYF
TRBV11-2,.,TRBJ2-7,CASSRDGGYYEQYF
TRBV18,.,TRBJ2-5,CASSPGRDQETQYF
TRBV5-4,TRBD2,TRBJ2-1,CGLGGGGGPSNEQFF
TRBV4-3,.,TRBJ2-1,CASSQVQANGEQFF
TRBV7-6,TRBD2,TRBJ2-4,CASSLRLAGGPSNAKNIQYF
TRBV12-3/TRBV12-4,TRBD2,TRBJ2-3,CASSFRAGGLTDTQYF
TRBV7-2,TRBD1,TRBJ1-2,CASSLVVTGGAYGYTF
TRBV6-5,.,TRBJ2-7,CASNAQYF
TRBV7-2,.,TRBJ2-4,CASSLLGPFQYF
TRBV6-5,.,TRBJ2-7,CASSYSGAKGTYEQYF
TRBV20-1,.,TRBJ1-2,CSATRGADGYTF
TRBV20-1,.,TRBJ1-4,CSALTREAGGATNEKLFF
TRBV7-2,.,TRBJ2-7,CASSPGGLYEQYF
TRBV3-1,.,TRBJ1-6,CASSQYRSNSPLHF
TRBV11-2,.,TRBJ1-2,CASSLQTGVVYGYTF
TRBV5-4,TRBD2,TRBJ2-1,CASSRPGLANRYNEQFF
TRBV7-9,.,TRBJ2-3,CASSDKGYDTQYF
TRBV20-1,.,TRBJ1-1,CSPYGDLTENTEAFF
TRBV7-6,TRBD2,TRBJ2-5,CASSLTSGGARETQYF